This entry concerns a single T cell receptor beta chain. Antigen: not known. Researchers ran the PCR with 60 Vbeta and 13 Jbeta primers. Profiling relied on immunoSEQ multiplex PCR, and the TCRdb table lists in-frame clones only, not all of them. The data show around 140,000 clones, 65% to 80% seen once. The sample is drawn from a study of cytomegalovirus exposure and HLA in healthy donors. Study-level results: In a later analysis, HLA-associated TCR beta chains were more clonally expanded than equally common others. In a later analysis, HLA-C alleles had the fewest associated TCRs, DRB1 alleles the most.

It was healthy bone marrow donors who served as donors. The CDR3 spans 15 residues. The V segment lost 1 base and the J segment 6 bases; nucleotides outside the gene matches: 6. Germline V gene sequence: CDR1 SGHTA, CDR2 FQGNSA. The TCR comes from a male donor in good health and CMV-seronegative. V usage is TRBV7-2 and J usage is TRBJ2-1, with 7 bases matching TRBD1. The sample taken for sequencing was PBMCs. As DNA, the CDR3 is TGTGCCAGCAGCTTAGTTGACAGGGCGGGCAATGAGCAGTTCTTC. This gives the protein CASSLVDRAGNEQFF.